A selection of T cell receptor beta chains follows, all from one sample in a study of post-analysis software for immune sequencing data. MiXCR, run by TCRdb on the PCR reads, gives a single entry per CDR3 protein. Of hundreds of thousands of distinct CDR3 sequences listed, roughly half were seen once; the top ten hold 4.6%. Sample: blood. These receptors were obtained from a girl between 5 and 17 years old with multiple sclerosis. Each CDR3 is given with its conserved first and last residue. Fields, in order: D gene, V gene, J gene, clone size, CDR3 DNA, CDR3 protein. D genes are given only for firm matches. Clone sizes are given selectively: once, few, many, or a class where the clone is expanded.

d_call: TRBD1; v_call: TRBV12-3/TRBV12-4; j_call: TRBJ2-5; clone_size: few; cdr3_nt: TGTGCCAGCAGTGGGACAGACCAAGAGACCCAGTACTTC; cdr3_aa: CASSGTDQETQYF
d_call: TRBD1; v_call: TRBV29-1; j_call: TRBJ1-5; clone_size: -; cdr3_nt: TGCAGCGCGCAGGGACAGGGCAATCAGCCCCAGCATTTT; cdr3_aa: CSAQGQGNQPQHF
d_call: -; v_call: TRBV6-5; j_call: TRBJ2-4; clone_size: few; cdr3_nt: TGTGCCAGCAGCTTGGGATCCAAAAACATTCAGTACTTC; cdr3_aa: CASSLGSKNIQYF
d_call: TRBD1; v_call: TRBV5-1; j_call: TRBJ1-1; clone_size: few; cdr3_nt: TGTGCCAGCAGTACAGGGGGGACTGAAGCTTTCTTT; cdr3_aa: CASSTGGTEAFF
d_call: -; v_call: TRBV3-1; j_call: TRBJ2-5; clone_size: -; cdr3_nt: TGTGCCAGCAGCCGGAGGACAGCCGTAAAGGAGACCCAGTACTTC; cdr3_aa: CASSRRTAVKETQYF
d_call: TRBD1; v_call: TRBV5-4; j_call: TRBJ2-2; clone_size: -; cdr3_nt: TGTGCCAGCAGCTTGGGACAGGGGGCCGGGGAGCTGTTTTTT; cdr3_aa: CASSLGQGAGELFF
d_call: -; v_call: TRBV3-1; j_call: TRBJ2-1; clone_size: few; cdr3_nt: TGTGCCAGCAGCCAAGGGTGGAATGAGCAGTTCTTC; cdr3_aa: CASSQGWNEQFF
d_call: -; v_call: TRBV29-1; j_call: TRBJ2-7; clone_size: -; cdr3_nt: TGCGGCGTGAGGGGAGGAAGGATGTCCTACGAGCAGTACTTC; cdr3_aa: CGVRGGRMSYEQYF
d_call: -; v_call: TRBV5-1; j_call: TRBJ2-7; clone_size: -; cdr3_nt: TGCGCCAGCAGCCCGGGACGGATGGGTCACTACGAGCAGTACTTC; cdr3_aa: CASSPGRMGHYEQYF
d_call: -; v_call: TRBV12-2; j_call: TRBJ2-7; clone_size: -; cdr3_nt: TGTGCAAGTCGCTTAGCGAAGGTCTACAGGGGGCCCTACGAGCAGTACTTC; cdr3_aa: CASRLAKVYRGPYEQYF
d_call: TRBD1; v_call: TRBV4-1; j_call: TRBJ2-3; clone_size: -; cdr3_nt: TGCGCCAGCAGCCAGGACAGGGGGCAGATGGCAGATACGCAGTATTTT; cdr3_aa: CASSQDRGQMADTQYF
d_call: -; v_call: TRBV3-1; j_call: TRBJ2-7; clone_size: once; cdr3_nt: TGTGCCAGCAGCCCCATAGGGACACCTCCCTACGAGCAGTACTTC; cdr3_aa: CASSPIGTPPYEQYF
d_call: -; v_call: TRBV29-1; j_call: TRBJ2-7; clone_size: -; cdr3_nt: TGCAGCGCCCGGGAGGGGGCTAGGGCCCACTACGAGCAGTACTTC; cdr3_aa: CSAREGARAHYEQYF
d_call: TRBD1; v_call: TRBV27; j_call: TRBJ1-6; clone_size: -; cdr3_nt: TGTGCCAGCAGTTGGGGGGACAGGGGGAAATCGTATAATTCACCCCTCCACTTT; cdr3_aa: CASSWGDRGKSYNSPLHF
d_call: -; v_call: TRBV6-1; j_call: TRBJ1-5; clone_size: -; cdr3_nt: TGTGTCAGCAGTGACCTCCCCGGGGGAGGCAATCAGCCCCAGCATTTT; cdr3_aa: CVSSDLPGGGNQPQHF
d_call: TRBD2; v_call: TRBV7-9; j_call: TRBJ2-3; clone_size: few; cdr3_nt: TGTGCCAGCAGTCGCAGCGGGAGGGCCGGAGATACGCAGTATTTT; cdr3_aa: CASSRSGRAGDTQYF
d_call: TRBD2; v_call: TRBV20-1; j_call: TRBJ2-7; clone_size: -; cdr3_nt: TGCAGTGCTAGAGAAACTAGCGGAAAAAGCTCCTACGAGCAGTACTTC; cdr3_aa: CSARETSGKSSYEQYF
d_call: TRBD2; v_call: TRBV5-1; j_call: TRBJ2-1; clone_size: -; cdr3_nt: TGCGCCAGCAGCTTGAGTAGCGGGAGCTTCAATGAGCAGTTCTTC; cdr3_aa: CASSLSSGSFNEQFF
d_call: TRBD1; v_call: TRBV3-1; j_call: TRBJ1-2; clone_size: few; cdr3_nt: TGTGCCAGCAAGGCGGAGGACAGGGCCGGTGGCTACACCTTC; cdr3_aa: CASKAEDRAGGYTF
d_call: -; v_call: TRBV6-5; j_call: TRBJ2-1; clone_size: -; cdr3_nt: TGTGCCAGCAGTTCAATTAGTAAATACAATGAGCAGTTCTTC; cdr3_aa: CASSSISKYNEQFF
d_call: -; v_call: TRBV7-2; j_call: TRBJ2-3; clone_size: -; cdr3_nt: TGTGCCAGCAGCAGACGCCCAGGGCTAGTGGGCACAGATACGCAGTATTTT; cdr3_aa: CASSRRPGLVGTDTQYF
d_call: -; v_call: TRBV6-5; j_call: TRBJ2-7; clone_size: -; cdr3_nt: TGTGCCAGCAGTTATGGGGAAACCTACGAGCAGTACTTC; cdr3_aa: CASSYGETYEQYF
d_call: TRBD2; v_call: TRBV4-1; j_call: TRBJ2-7; clone_size: once; cdr3_nt: TGCGCCAGCAGCCAAGATATGAGCGGGGGGTCCTACGAGCAGTACTTC; cdr3_aa: CASSQDMSGGSYEQYF
d_call: TRBD2; v_call: TRBV7-3; j_call: TRBJ2-1; clone_size: -; cdr3_nt: TGTGCCAGCAGCGGACTACGGGAGGGTCAGCATGAGCAGTTCTTC; cdr3_aa: CASSGLREGQHEQFF
d_call: -; v_call: TRBV7-9; j_call: TRBJ2-4; clone_size: few; cdr3_nt: TGTGCCAGCAGCCCTCTTTCCCTAGCCAAAAACATTCAGTACTTC; cdr3_aa: CASSPLSLAKNIQYF
d_call: -; v_call: TRBV20-1; j_call: TRBJ2-7; clone_size: many; cdr3_nt: TGCAGTGCTAGTCACCCACCCAAGACAGGTCCCGGGTTTGACGAGCAGTACTTC; cdr3_aa: CSASHPPKTGPGFDEQYF
d_call: -; v_call: TRBV4-1; j_call: TRBJ1-5; clone_size: -; cdr3_nt: TGCGCCAGCAGCCACCGGGAGGGTATTCCGAATCAGCCCCAGCATTTT; cdr3_aa: CASSHREGIPNQPQHF
d_call: -; v_call: TRBV30; j_call: TRBJ2-7; clone_size: -; cdr3_nt: TGTGCCTGGAGTTACATTAGTGGGTTCGAGCAGTACTTC; cdr3_aa: CAWSYISGFEQYF
d_call: TRBD2; v_call: TRBV20-1; j_call: TRBJ2-1; clone_size: -; cdr3_nt: TGCAGTGCTCCGCGAGTTAGCGGGAGGGCCTTCGAGCAGTTCTTC; cdr3_aa: CSAPRVSGRAFEQFF
d_call: TRBD2; v_call: TRBV10-2; j_call: TRBJ2-1; clone_size: few; cdr3_nt: TGCGCCACCACGACTAGCGGGAGAATGGATGAGCAGTTCTTC; cdr3_aa: CATTTSGRMDEQFF
d_call: -; v_call: TRBV29-1; j_call: TRBJ2-1; clone_size: many; cdr3_nt: TGCAGCGTTGCCGCCGGGACCTTAATGCATGAGCAGTTCTTC; cdr3_aa: CSVAAGTLMHEQFF
d_call: TRBD1; v_call: TRBV29-1; j_call: TRBJ2-7; clone_size: few; cdr3_nt: TGCAGCGTTGTGGGACAGGGGGCTCACGAGCAGTACTTC; cdr3_aa: CSVVGQGAHEQYF
d_call: TRBD1; v_call: TRBV19; j_call: TRBJ1-1; clone_size: -; cdr3_nt: TGTGCCAGTCAGGGGGCTGTAACTGAAGCTTTCTTT; cdr3_aa: CASQGAVTEAFF
d_call: -; v_call: TRBV18; j_call: TRBJ2-5; clone_size: -; cdr3_nt: TGTGCCAGCTTAGGCGGAGAGACCCAGTACTTC; cdr3_aa: CASLGGETQYF
d_call: -; v_call: TRBV7-9; j_call: TRBJ1-1; clone_size: -; cdr3_nt: TGTGCCAGCAGCTTAGGTGGGGACCACGGCAGAGAAGCTTTCTTT; cdr3_aa: CASSLGGDHGREAFF
d_call: TRBD2; v_call: TRBV9; j_call: TRBJ2-7; clone_size: -; cdr3_nt: TGTGCCAGCAGCCCCGAGACTAGCGGGTGGTACGAGCAGTACTTC; cdr3_aa: CASSPETSGWYEQYF
d_call: -; v_call: TRBV5-1; j_call: TRBJ2-7; clone_size: -; cdr3_nt: TGCGCCAGCAGCGCTCTAGCCCGCGATTCTTACGAGCAGTACTTC; cdr3_aa: CASSALARDSYEQYF
d_call: TRBD1; v_call: TRBV12-3/TRBV12-4; j_call: TRBJ2-5; clone_size: -; cdr3_nt: TGTGCCAGCAGTAACAGGGGTAGGGAGACCCAGTACTTC; cdr3_aa: CASSNRGRETQYF
d_call: -; v_call: TRBV12-3/TRBV12-4; j_call: TRBJ2-3; clone_size: -; cdr3_nt: TGTGCCAGCAGTTCCCGTATGGGGGACTCTAGCACAGATACGCAGTATTTT; cdr3_aa: CASSSRMGDSSTDTQYF
d_call: -; v_call: TRBV6-5; j_call: TRBJ2-1; clone_size: -; cdr3_nt: TGTGCCAGCAGCCAGGACCCTCGGATGAATGAGCAGTTCTTC; cdr3_aa: CASSQDPRMNEQFF
d_call: -; v_call: TRBV4-1; j_call: TRBJ2-7; clone_size: once; cdr3_nt: TGCGCCAGCAGCCAAGTTGATATGGGCTACGAGCAGTACTTC; cdr3_aa: CASSQVDMGYEQYF
d_call: -; v_call: TRBV5-1; j_call: TRBJ2-5; clone_size: -; cdr3_nt: TGCGCCAGCAGCCTGGAGAAAGGAGAGACCCAGTACTTC; cdr3_aa: CASSLEKGETQYF
d_call: -; v_call: TRBV15; j_call: TRBJ2-7; clone_size: few; cdr3_nt: TGTGCCACCAGCAGAGACAGGTGGGCTTACGAGCAGTACTTC; cdr3_aa: CATSRDRWAYEQYF
d_call: -; v_call: TRBV5-1; j_call: TRBJ1-1; clone_size: -; cdr3_nt: TGTGCCAGCAGCGCCCAGGGGACGGAGACTGAAGCTTTCTTT; cdr3_aa: CASSAQGTETEAFF
d_call: TRBD1; v_call: TRBV5-1; j_call: TRBJ2-1; clone_size: -; cdr3_nt: TGCGCCAGCAGCCCAGGAAGTATTGGACAGGCGAATGAGCAGTTCTTC; cdr3_aa: CASSPGSIGQANEQFF
d_call: TRBD2; v_call: TRBV7-3; j_call: TRBJ2-1; clone_size: -; cdr3_nt: TGTGCCAGCAGCGTTGGGACTAGCGGCCATGTAGTGTTCTTC; cdr3_aa: CASSVGTSGHVVFF
d_call: -; v_call: TRBV18; j_call: TRBJ2-7; clone_size: few; cdr3_nt: TGTGCCAGCTCACCACCGAGAGAGGTGGACAGCTCCTACGAGCAGTACTTC; cdr3_aa: CASSPPREVDSSYEQYF